The 30 T cell receptor beta chains listed next were all sequenced from one sample in a study of T cells in Graves' hyperthyroidism and ophthalmopathy. TCR beta CDR3 sequences were amplified from RNA transcripts. TCR CDR3 regions were first amplified by RT-PCR with HTBI primers. TCRdb itself ran the multiplex PCR reads through MiXCR, one entry per CDR3 protein. The sample lists approximately 610,000 distinct CDR3 sequences, roughly 14% occurring once. Sequencing used blood. The source of these receptors is a woman in her forties with Graves' ophthalmopathy.

This clonotype has at least ten counts. The chain carries TRBV30 and TRBJ2-7; D gene unclear. The CDR3 sequence is 14 residues long. Trimming left V 8 bases short and J 6 bases short, with 23 bases between. Germline V gives CDR1 GTSNPN, CDR2 SVGIG (reference sequence). CDR3 amino acids: CAGLKSSFTVEQYF. The DNA for the CDR3 is TGTGCCGGCCTAAAATCTAGTTTCACCGTCGAGCAGTACTTC.

This clonotype has more than one count but fewer than ten. The V call is TRBV6-5, the J call TRBJ2-7, with 7 nucleotides matching TRBD2. V dropped 4 bases and J dropped 3; count of bases not matched to a gene: 6. Germline V lookup: CDR1 MNHEY, CDR2 SVGAGI. The CDR3 loop spans 14 amino acids. The CDR3 DNA sequence: TGTGCCAGCAGTTCTGGGGGGGTGGACTACGAGCAGTACTTC. Encoded protein: CASSSGGVDYEQYF.

This clonotype has a single count. This rearrangement joins TRBV19 to TRBJ1-1; tentative D call: TRBD1 (6 bases). Germline CDR1 reads LNHDA; CDR2 reads SQIVND (reference sequence). The CDR3 runs 15 residues. V was pared by 6 bases and J by 0 bases, with 14 bases between. The CDR3 bases are TGTGCCAGTAGAGCCGGGACACGCTTGAACACTGAAGCTTTCTTT. This sequence encodes CASRAGTRLNTEAFF.

This chain links TRBV7-9 with TRBJ1-1, with TRBD1 as a possible D gene (6 bases). CDR1 is SEHNR, CDR2 FQNEAQ, per germline (reference sequence). Deletions cut 5 bases from V and 10 bases from J, with 23 bases between. The CDR3 runs to 15 residues. The CDR3: CASSPTYAGGAGAFF. DNA of the CDR3: TGTGCCAGCAGCCCAACCTACGCTGGGGGCGCAGGAGCTTTCTTT.

In its sample, this clonotype was seen many times. The rearrangement links TRBV12-3 or TRBV12-4 to TRBJ2-7; possibly TRBD1 or TRBD2 for D (5 bases each). V was cut by 2 bases and J by 5 bases, with 10 bases left in between. The CDR3 loop spans 13 amino acids. CDR3 bases: TGTGCCAGCAGTTTAAACAGGCGGGACGAGCAGTACTTC. This sequence encodes CASSLNRRDEQYF.

This clonotype was seen repeatedly, ten times or more. This chain uses TRBV3-1 with TRBJ1-1; D might be TRBD1 (6 bases). Germline loops: CDR1 LGHDT, CDR2 YNNKEL (reference sequence). The length of the CDR3 is 15 residues. V was clipped by 3 bases and J by 2 bases, with 13 bases between them. The CDR3 loop is CASSHHGGGNTEAFF. DNA for the CDR3: TGTGCCAGCAGCCACCACGGAGGGGGAAACACTGAAGCTTTCTTT.

The sample holds many counts of this clonotype. V usage is TRBV6-1 and J usage is TRBJ2-7; no definite D call. The germline gives CDR1 MNHNS, CDR2 SASEGT. This CDR3 comprises 15 residues. Trimming took 8 bases from V and 7 from J, leaving 24 bases between them. The CDR3 sequence: CASGSLPGTDSEQYF. The CDR3 region has the DNA TGTGCCAGCGGGTCCCTTCCAGGTACCGATAGTGAGCAGTACTTC.

In this sample, this clonotype turned up many times. The chain is built from TRBV5-1 and TRBJ2-7, with 9 positions matching TRBD2. With 3 bases clipped from V and 3 bases from J, the junction kept 10 bases outside the gene matches. The length of the CDR3 is 16 residues. Germline loops: CDR1 SGHRS, CDR2 YFSETQ. In DNA, the CDR3 is TGCGCCAGCAGCTCGGATGGGACTAGCCGGGACTACGAGCAGTACTTC. Protein sequence: CASSSDGTSRDYEQYF.

This clonotype was detected ten times or more. V and J are TRBV5-1 and TRBJ2-2; possibly TRBD1 for D (6 bases). The V and J ends lost 4 bases and 5 bases respectively, with 12 bases between them. This CDR3 region has 14 residues. The germline V gene encodes CDR1 SGHRS and CDR2 YFSETQ. DNA for the CDR3: TGCGCCAGCAGCCACGGACAGTCAACCGGGGAGCTGTTTTTT. It encodes CASSHGQSTGELFF.

In this sample, this clonotype turned up many times. The V call is TRBV20-1, the J call TRBJ2-5, with TRBD2 identical over 10 bases. Germline loops: CDR1 DFQATT, CDR2 SNEGSKA (reference sequence). The CDR3 extends over 12 amino acids. Losses at the gene ends were 7 bases for V and 4 bases for J; bases not matched to a gene: 3. CDR3 in DNA: TGCAGTGTGAGGACTAGCGGAGAGACCCAGTACTTC. Protein product: CSVRTSGETQYF.

In this sample, this clonotype turned up many times. The chain employs TRBV6-5 and TRBJ1-2; D is undetermined. The V and J ends lost 0 bases and 4 bases respectively, with 15 bases between them. Germline V gene sequence: CDR1 MNHEY, CDR2 SVGAGI. This CDR3 is 16 amino acids long. CDR3: CASSYSISQIGYGYTF. The CDR3, as DNA: TGTGCCAGCAGTTACTCGATTAGCCAGATAGGCTATGGCTACACCTTC.

This clonotype was counted ten times or more. The rearrangement joins TRBV29-1 to TRBJ1-3; D is ambiguous. The V gene lost 6 bases and the J gene lost 0 bases, with 3 bases spanning the gap. The CDR3 has 11 residues. Germline V gene lookup returns CDR1 SQVTM and CDR2 ANQGSEA. The CDR3 DNA is TGCAGCGTCCGCTCTGGAAACACCATATATTTT. Translated, it gives CSVRSGNTIYF.

This clonotype has at least ten counts. The CDR3 reads CASSIDRGGSYEQYF. CDR3 in DNA: TGTGCCAGCAGCATAGACAGGGGGGGCTCCTACGAGCAGTACTTC. This chain uses TRBV28 with TRBJ2-7, with TRBD1 matching 9 bases. Looked up from germline, CDR1 is MDHEN and CDR2 is SYDVKM. This CDR3 is built from 15 residues. Trimming cost V 6 bases and J 0 bases; bases outside gene matches: 6.

The J gene is TRBJ2-2, the V gene TRBV9, with D unresolved. CDR1 SGDLS and CDR2 YYNGEE come from the germline V gene. This CDR3 is 15 amino acids long. V shed 2 bases and J shed 3 bases, with 11 bases lying between them. The CDR3 nucleotides read TGTGCCAGCAGCGTCTCCGCGACCCACACCGGGGAGCTGTTTTTT. The encoded protein is CASSVSATHTGELFF.

This chain links TRBV6-2 or TRBV6-3 with TRBJ2-1; D is perhaps TRBD1 or TRBD2 (7 bases each). Germline CDR1 and CDR2: MNHEY and SVGEGT. V was trimmed by 7 bases and J by 8 bases, leaving 27 bases between them. The length of the CDR3 is 17 residues. CDR3 amino acids: CASTENLPGQRGDEQFF. CDR3 coding DNA: TGTGCCAGCACCGAAAATTTACCGGGACAGCGGGGCGATGAGCAGTTCTTC.

The chain is built from TRBV18 and TRBJ1-5, with D unclear. V was cut by 2 bases and J by 0 bases, with 8 bases left in between. Germline CDR1 KGHSH, CDR2 LQKENI. There are 15 residues in the CDR3. Here the CDR3 DNA reads TGTGCCAGCTCACCATCGCGTAATAGCAATCAGCCCCAGCATTTT. The encoded protein is CASSPSRNSNQPQHF.

This clonotype was seen many times. The chain employs TRBV7-9 and TRBJ2-7, with 11 bases matching TRBD2. Germline values: CDR1 SEHNR, CDR2 FQNEAQ (reference sequence). The CDR3 is 15 amino acids. V lost 5 bases to trimming and J lost 5 bases; unmatched junction nucleotides: 8. This chain's CDR3 is CASSDTSGSIHEQYF. CDR3 bases: TGTGCCAGCAGCGATACTAGCGGGAGTATCCACGAGCAGTACTTC.

This clonotype appeared many times. The chain joins TRBV9 to TRBJ1-1; D perhaps matches TRBD1 (5 bases). CDR1 SGDLS and CDR2 YYNGEE come from the germline V gene. The V and J ends lost 5 bases and 6 bases respectively, with 14 bases between them. This CDR3 is built from 13 residues. CDR3 amino acids: CASSARDNAEAFF. In nucleotides, the CDR3 is TGTGCCAGCAGTGCCAGGGATAATGCTGAAGCTTTCTTT.

V gene TRBV24-1 combines with J gene TRBJ1-1, with 7 bases aligning to TRBD1. The V gene end was trimmed by 3 bases and the J gene end by 1 base; junction bases not matched to a gene: 4. From germline, CDR1 is KGHDR and CDR2 SFDVKD. The CDR3 runs to 15 residues. In nucleotides, the CDR3 is TGTGCCACCAGTGATGGACAGGCCGGGAACACTGAAGCTTTCTTT. Translated, it gives CATSDGQAGNTEAFF.

This clonotype was seen at least ten times. A read error may produce the germline difference seen at one junction end. The V call is TRBV28, the J call TRBJ2-5, with D perhaps TRBD2 (5 bases). The CDR3 loop spans 19 amino acids. The germline V gene has CDR1 MDHEN and CDR2 SYDVKM. CDR3 DNA sequence: TGTACCAGCAGTTTTACGGCTGAATTCTCAAAATTACTAGGGGAGACCCAGTACTTC. Translation: CTSSFTAEFSKLLGETQYF.

This clonotype was counted many times. The rearrangement joins TRBV7-9 to TRBJ1-1, with D unresolved. From germline, CDR1 is SEHNR and CDR2 FQNEAQ (reference sequence). The CDR3 has 14 residues. Trimming removed 5 bases from V and 8 bases from J, with 18 bases in between. The CDR3 DNA reads as TGTGCCAGCAGCCCTAGTTCGGAGGTAAGGGAAGCTTTCTTT. Protein product: CASSPSSEVREAFF. Full variable domain (rest looked up from reference TRBV7-9 and TRBJ1-1): DTGVSQNPRHKITKRGQNVTFRCDPISEHNRLYWYRQTLGQGPEFLTYFQNEAQLEKSRLLSDRFSAERPKGSFSTLEIQRTEQGDSAMYLCASSPSSEVREAFFGQGTRLTVV.

This clonotype occurred many times. The rearrangement uses TRBV2 and TRBJ2-7, with D tentatively TRBD1 (6 bases). The CDR3 consists of 13 residues. V was clipped by 7 bases and J by 3 bases, with 13 bases between them. Germline V gene data show CDR1 as SNHLY and CDR2 as FYNNEI. In DNA form, the CDR3 reads TGTGCCAGCACCAGTGTGACAGGCTACGAGCAGTACTTC. Its translation is CASTSVTGYEQYF. The whole variable domain, remainder taken from reference TRBV2 and TRBJ2-7, is EPEVTQTPSHQVTQMGQEVILRCVPISNHLYFYWYRQILGQKVEFLVSFYNNEISEKSEIFDDQFSVERPDGSNFTLKIRSTKLEDSAMYFCASTSVTGYEQYFGPGTRLTVT.

The V gene is TRBV6-5, the J gene TRBJ2-5, with 7 bases matching TRBD2. The CDR3 length is 16 residues. Germline CDR1 and CDR2: MNHEY and SVGAGI. V gave up 2 bases and J gave up 1 base; unmatched junction bases: 7. CDR3 in DNA: TGTGCCAGCAGTTACGCGCTAGCGGAAGCCCAAGAGACCCAGTACTTC. As protein: CASSYALAEAQETQYF.

This clonotype was counted only a few times. A much bigger clone sits one base away, suggesting this may be a read error. This rearrangement joins TRBV6-9 to TRBJ1-4; D uncertain. CDR1 MNHGY and CDR2 SVAAGI come from the germline V gene. The length of the CDR3 is 11 residues. The CDR3 DNA follows: TGTGCCAGCAGTTATGGGGAAAAACCGTTTTTT. Translating it yields CASSYGEKPFF.

This clonotype was detected a few times. An end of the junction differs from the germline gene, which may be a read error. This rearrangement joins TRBV19 to TRBJ2-7, with D perhaps being TRBD1 or TRBD2 (6 bases each). Germline V gives CDR1 LNHDA, CDR2 SQIVND (reference sequence). CDR3 length equals 13 residues. This CDR3 reads CACRRGPSYEQYF. In DNA, the CDR3 is TGTGCCTGTAGACGGGGGCCTTCCTACGAGCAGTACTTC.

The sample holds many counts of this clonotype. The chain is built from TRBV28 and TRBJ2-5; D may match TRBD1 or TRBD2 (5 bases each). The CDR3 is made up of 15 amino acids. Germline-derived CDR1 and CDR2 are MDHEN and SYDVKM. V was trimmed by 8 bases and J by 0 bases, leaving 16 bases between them. This CDR3 reads CASRKPLGDQETQYF. The DNA for the CDR3 is TGTGCCAGCCGAAAACCACTAGGGGACCAAGAGACCCAGTACTTC. The full variable domain, completed using reference TRBV28 and TRBJ2-5, is DVKVTQSSRYLVKRTGEKVFLECVQDMDHENMFWYRQDPGLGLRLIYFSYDVKMKEKGDIPEGYSVSREKKERFSLILESASTNQTSMYLCASRKPLGDQETQYFGPGTRLLVL.

This clonotype was recorded at least ten times. The J gene is TRBJ1-5, the V gene TRBV6-1; no firm D call. The germline V and J ends were trimmed by 1 base and 0 bases, with 7 bases remaining between them. Germline V gene lookup returns CDR1 MNHNS and CDR2 SASEGT. The CDR3 is 15 amino acids. The CDR3 DNA reads TGTGCCAGCAGTGAAGTTTACAGTAGCAATCAGCCCCAGCATTTT. It encodes CASSEVYSSNQPQHF.

The V and J genes are TRBV18 and TRBJ1-5; D call uncertain. Trimming left V 3 bases short and J 2 bases short, with 8 bases between. The CDR3 loop spans 14 amino acids. Germline-derived CDR1 and CDR2 are KGHSH and LQKENI. CDR3: CASSPDIGNQPQHF. The CDR3 DNA reads as TGTGCCAGCTCACCTGACATTGGCAATCAGCCCCAGCATTTT.

This clonotype was picked up many times. The chain uses TRBV28 and TRBJ2-5; TRBD2 agrees at 10 bases. After removal of 3 bases from V and 0 bases from J, the junction contained 4 bases not matched to a gene. CDR1 is MDHEN and CDR2 is SYDVKM in the germline V gene. The CDR3 runs to 16 residues. CDR3 sequence: CASSFLAGADQETQYF. The CDR3 region has the DNA TGTGCCAGCAGTTTTCTAGCGGGAGCAGACCAAGAGACCCAGTACTTC.

This clonotype was observed at least ten times. The chain has TRBV11-1 and TRBJ2-7, with 8 positions matching TRBD1. The V gene end was trimmed by 0 bases and the J gene end by 3 bases; junction bases not matched to a gene: 4. The CDR3 sequence is 15 residues long. Germline lookup yields CDR1 SGHAT and CDR2 FQDESV (reference sequence). CDR3 loop: CASSLASTGGYEQYF. The CDR3, as DNA: TGTGCCAGCAGCTTAGCGTCTACAGGGGGCTACGAGCAGTACTTC. The full variable domain, completed using reference TRBV11-1 and TRBJ2-7, is EAEVAQSPRYKITEKSQAVAFWCDPISGHATLYWYRQILGQGPELLVQFQDESVVDDSQLPKDRFSAERLKGVDSTLKIQPAELGDSAMYLCASSLASTGGYEQYFGPGTRLTVT.